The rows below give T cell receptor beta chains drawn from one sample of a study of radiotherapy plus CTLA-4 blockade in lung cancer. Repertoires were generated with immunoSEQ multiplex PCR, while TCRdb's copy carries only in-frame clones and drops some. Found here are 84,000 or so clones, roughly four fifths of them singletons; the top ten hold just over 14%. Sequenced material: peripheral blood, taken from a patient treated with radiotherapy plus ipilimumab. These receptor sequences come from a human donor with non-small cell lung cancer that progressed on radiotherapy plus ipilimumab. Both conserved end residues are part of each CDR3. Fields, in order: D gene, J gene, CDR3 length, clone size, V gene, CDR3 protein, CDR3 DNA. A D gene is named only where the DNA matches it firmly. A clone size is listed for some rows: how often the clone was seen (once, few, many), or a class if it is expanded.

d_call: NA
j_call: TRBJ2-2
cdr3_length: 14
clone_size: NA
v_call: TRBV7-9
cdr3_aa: CASSQSLWAGELFF
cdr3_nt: TGTGCCAGCAGCCAGAGTTTGTGGGCCGGGGAGCTGTTTTTT

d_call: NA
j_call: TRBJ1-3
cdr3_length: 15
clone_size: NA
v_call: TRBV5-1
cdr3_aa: CASRPGVHSGNTIYF
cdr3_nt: TGCGCCAGCAGGCCAGGGGTTCACTCTGGAAACACCATATATTTT

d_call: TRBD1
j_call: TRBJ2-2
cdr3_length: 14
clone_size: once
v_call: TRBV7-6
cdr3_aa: CASSRQGNTGELFF
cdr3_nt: TGTGCCAGCAGTAGACAGGGGAACACCGGGGAGCTGTTTTTT

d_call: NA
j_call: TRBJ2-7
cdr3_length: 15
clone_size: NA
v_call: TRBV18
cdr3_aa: CASSPGAGANYEQYF
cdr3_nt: TGTGCCAGCTCACCCGGGGCAGGGGCTAATTACGAGCAGTACTTC

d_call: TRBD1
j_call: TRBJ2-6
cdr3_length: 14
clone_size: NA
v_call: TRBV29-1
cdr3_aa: CSTLQGSGANVLTF
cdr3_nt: TGCAGCACACTACAGGGGTCTGGGGCCAACGTCCTGACTTTC

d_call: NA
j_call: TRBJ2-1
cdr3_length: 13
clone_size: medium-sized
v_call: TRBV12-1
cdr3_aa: CASSRDLVAEQFF
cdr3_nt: TGTGCCAGCAGCCGGGACTTAGTTGCTGAGCAGTTCTTC

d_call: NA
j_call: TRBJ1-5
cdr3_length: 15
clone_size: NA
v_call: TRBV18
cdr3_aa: CASSPRDGRNQPQHF
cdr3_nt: TGTGCCAGCTCACCACGGGACGGCCGAAATCAGCCCCAGCATTTT

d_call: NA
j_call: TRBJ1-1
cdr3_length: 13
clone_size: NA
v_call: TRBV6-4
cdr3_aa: CASSLDMNTEAFF
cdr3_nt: TGTGCCAGCAGCCTCGACATGAACACTGAAGCTTTCTTT

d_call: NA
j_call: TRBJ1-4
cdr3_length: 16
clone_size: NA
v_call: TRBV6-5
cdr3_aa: CASSLSIQGGNEKLFF
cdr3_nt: TGTGCCAGCAGTTTATCCATTCAGGGCGGTAATGAAAAACTGTTTTTT

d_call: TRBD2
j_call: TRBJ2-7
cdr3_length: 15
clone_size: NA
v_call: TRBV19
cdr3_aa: CASSTSGGALYEQYF
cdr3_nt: TGTGCCAGTAGTACTAGCGGGGGGGCCCTCTACGAGCAGTACTTC

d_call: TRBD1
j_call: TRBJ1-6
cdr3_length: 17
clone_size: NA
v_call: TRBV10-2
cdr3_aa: CASKKTGRWSYNSPLHF
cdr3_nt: TGCGCCAGCAAGAAGACAGGGCGGTGGTCCTATAATTCACCCCTCCACTTT

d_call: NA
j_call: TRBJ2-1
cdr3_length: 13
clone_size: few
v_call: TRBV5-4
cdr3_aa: CASSRLGVAEQFF
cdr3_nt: TGTGCCAGCAGCCGGTTGGGGGTTGCTGAGCAGTTCTTC

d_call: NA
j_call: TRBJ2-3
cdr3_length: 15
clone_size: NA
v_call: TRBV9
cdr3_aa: CASSASSIDGDTQYF
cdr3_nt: TGTGCCAGCAGCGCCTCCTCTATCGATGGGGATACGCAGTATTTT

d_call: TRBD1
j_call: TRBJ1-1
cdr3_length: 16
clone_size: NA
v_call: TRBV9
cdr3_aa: CASSARDREGATEAFF
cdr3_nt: TGTGCCAGCAGCGCCCGGGACAGGGAGGGGGCGACTGAAGCTTTCTTT

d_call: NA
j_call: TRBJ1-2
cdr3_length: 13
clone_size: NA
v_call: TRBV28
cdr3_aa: CASSLAGAYGYTF
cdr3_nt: TGTGCCAGCAGTTTGGCAGGCGCCTATGGCTACACCTTC

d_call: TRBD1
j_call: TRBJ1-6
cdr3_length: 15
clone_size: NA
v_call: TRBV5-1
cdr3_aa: CASSLGTGLQSPLHF
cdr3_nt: TGCGCCAGCAGCTTGGGGACAGGGCTTCAATCACCCCTCCACTTT

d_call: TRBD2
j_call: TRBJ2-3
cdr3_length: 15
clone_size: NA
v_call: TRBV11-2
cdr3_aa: CASSISGRPTDTQYF
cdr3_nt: TGTGCCAGCAGCATTAGCGGGAGGCCCACAGATACGCAGTATTTT

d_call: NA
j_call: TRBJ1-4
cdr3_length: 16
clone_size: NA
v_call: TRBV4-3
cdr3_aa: CASSQDVGTANEKLFF
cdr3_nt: TGCGCCAGCAGCCAAGATGTAGGGACGGCGAATGAAAAACTGTTTTTT

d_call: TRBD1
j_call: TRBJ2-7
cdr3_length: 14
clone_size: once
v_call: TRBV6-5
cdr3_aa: CASSAGQGGYEQYF
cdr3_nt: TGTGCCAGCAGTGCGGGACAGGGAGGCTACGAGCAGTACTTC

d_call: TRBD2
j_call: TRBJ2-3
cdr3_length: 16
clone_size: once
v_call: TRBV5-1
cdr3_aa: CASRRTSGGPVDTQYF
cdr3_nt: TGCGCCAGCCGCCGGACTAGCGGGGGGCCTGTTGATACGCAGTATTTT

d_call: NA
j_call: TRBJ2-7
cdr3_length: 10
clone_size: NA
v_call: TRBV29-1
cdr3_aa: CSVKTYEQYF
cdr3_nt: TGCAGCGTTAAGACCTACGAGCAGTACTTC

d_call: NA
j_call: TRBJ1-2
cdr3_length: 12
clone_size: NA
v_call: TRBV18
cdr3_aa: CASSQFNYGYTF
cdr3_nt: TGTGCCAGCTCACAATTTAACTATGGCTACACCTTC

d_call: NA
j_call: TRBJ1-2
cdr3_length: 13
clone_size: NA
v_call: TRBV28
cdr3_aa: CASSWGSRNGYTF
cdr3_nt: TGTGCCAGCAGTTGGGGGAGTCGTAACGGCTACACCTTC

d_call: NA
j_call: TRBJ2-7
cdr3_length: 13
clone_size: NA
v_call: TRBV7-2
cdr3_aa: CASSQDLGPEQYF
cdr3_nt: TGTGCCAGCAGCCAAGATCTGGGTCCCGAGCAGTACTTC

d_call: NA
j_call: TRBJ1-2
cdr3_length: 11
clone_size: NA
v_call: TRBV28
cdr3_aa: CASSSFTGPTF
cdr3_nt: TGTGCCAGCAGTAGTTTTACAGGCCCGACCTTC

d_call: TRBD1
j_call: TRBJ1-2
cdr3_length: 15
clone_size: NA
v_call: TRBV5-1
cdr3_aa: CASSPVQGPNYGYTF
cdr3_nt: TGCGCCAGCAGCCCAGTACAGGGGCCCAACTATGGCTACACCTTC

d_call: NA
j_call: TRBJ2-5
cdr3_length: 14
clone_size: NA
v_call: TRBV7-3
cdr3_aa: CASSYRVTQETQYF
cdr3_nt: TGTGCCAGCAGCTACAGGGTCACGCAAGAGACCCAGTACTTC

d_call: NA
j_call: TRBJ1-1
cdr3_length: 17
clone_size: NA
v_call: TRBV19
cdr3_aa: CASRKRAGPLMNTEAFF
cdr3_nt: TGTGCCAGTAGAAAGAGGGCAGGTCCACTGATGAACACTGAAGCTTTCTTT